This note documents a single T cell receptor beta chain sequence. TCRdb's table, derived via immunoSEQ multiplex PCR, lists solely in-frame clones and lacks some. Recorded for this sample: over 7,500 clones. The entry originates in a study of synovial regulatory T cells in juvenile arthritis. Sequenced material: Treg cells from blood. The sample's subset: remaining (HLA-DR-negative) circulating blood Treg cells. This TCR was recovered from a donor younger than 30 with juvenile idiopathic arthritis.

CDR3: CASRGPDYMNTEAFF. The chain has TRBV6-6 and TRBJ1-1. The CDR3 totals 15 residues. DNA for this receptor is not on file. From germline, CDR1 is MNHNY and CDR2 SVGAGI (reference sequence).